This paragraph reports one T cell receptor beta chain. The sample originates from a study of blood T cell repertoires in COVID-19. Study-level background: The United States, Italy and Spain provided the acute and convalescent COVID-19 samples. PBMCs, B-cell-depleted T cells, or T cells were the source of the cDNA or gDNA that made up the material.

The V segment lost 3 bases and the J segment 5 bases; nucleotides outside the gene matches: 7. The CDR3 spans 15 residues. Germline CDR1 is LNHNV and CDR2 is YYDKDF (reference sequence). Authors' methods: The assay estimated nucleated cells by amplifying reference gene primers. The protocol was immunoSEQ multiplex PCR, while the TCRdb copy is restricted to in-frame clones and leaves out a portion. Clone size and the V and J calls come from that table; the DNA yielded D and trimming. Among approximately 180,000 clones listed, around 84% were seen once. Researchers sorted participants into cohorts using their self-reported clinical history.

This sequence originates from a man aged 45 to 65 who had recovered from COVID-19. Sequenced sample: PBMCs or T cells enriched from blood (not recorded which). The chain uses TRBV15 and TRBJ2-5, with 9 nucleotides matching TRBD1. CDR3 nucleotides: TGTGCCACCAGCAGTGGGACAGGGTTAGCTGAGACCCAGTACTTC. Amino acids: CATSSGTGLAETQYF.